This T cell receptor beta chain was sequenced during a study of beta chain features in type 1 diabetes. Study details: Sorted cells, approximately 110,000,000 in number, were examined across all samples.

Sampling consisted of one heparinised blood draw per donor, averaging roughly 110 mL. Isolation of CD4+ naive, central memory, regulatory and stem cell-like memory cells was achieved by sorting via CD45RO/CCR7/CD25/CD127/CD95/CD27. The germline gives CDR1 MDHEN, CDR2 SYDVKM. J was trimmed by 2 bases and V by 6 bases; bases with no gene match: 4. The CDR3 consists of 13 residues. Isolated RNA was reverse transcribed in full, so expressed TCRB transcripts were sequenced. Measured with immunoSEQ multiplex PCR; TCRdb has only the in-frame clones, and not every one. The sample holds roughly 150,000 clones, approximately 7.8% seen once. As for this clone: Its specificity is not known.

Study findings and constraints: In all four CD4+ subsets, TCRB CDR3 length was significantly, moderately reduced in type 1 diabetes. HLA effects on TCRB rearrangement stayed unresolved here.

The source of this sequence is a woman aged 40 to 55 with type 1 diabetes. This chain uses TRBV28 with TRBJ2-7; 7 bases are a match to TRBD1. The sequencing sample was made of central memory CD4+ T cells from blood. CDR3 protein: CASSRTGPYEQYF. Written as DNA, the CDR3 is TGTGCCAGCAGCCGGACAGGCCCCTACGAGCAGTACTTC.